This paragraph covers one TCR beta chain sequence. Its antigen is still unknown. Thyroid surgery took place with no prior treatment in any patient. This CDR3 has 15 amino acids. Germline V CDR1 and CDR2: SNHLY, FYNNEI. Trimming removed 1 base at V and 0 bases at J, with 7 bases between. MiXCR was used by TCRdb to re-call the PCR reads. This table holds some 38,000 clones, around 47% found once. This record belongs to a study of metastatic and nonmetastatic thyroid tumors. About the research overall: The authors compared repertoires across blood and tumor or nodule tissue from malignant and benign thyroid patients. Study findings and constraints: Patients with malignant thyroid tumors reportedly had significantly higher TCR beta diversity than those with benign nodules, in blood and tumor.

V usage is TRBV2 and J usage is TRBJ1-3; D gene uncertain. Sequenced sample: tumor tissue. This TCR was recovered from a male donor with papillary thyroid cancer or a benign thyroid nodule (not recorded which). Some clones in this sample may be carry-over from other donors' samples. The CDR3 reads CASSEGAISGNTIYF. CDR3 in DNA: TGTGCCAGCAGTGAAGGGGCTATCTCTGGAAACACCATATATTTT.